This T cell receptor (beta chain) originates from a study of T cell repertoires in cytomegalovirus infection. Regarding this clonotype: This sequence may be a read error, since a much larger clone differs from it by one base.

TCRdb passed the reads through MiXCR, listing each CDR3 protein once. The table has 300,000 to 400,000 distinct CDR3 sequences, 18% seen once. The CDR3 runs 10 residues. Per germline, CDR1 SGHTA and CDR2 FQGNSA. Material for sequencing was PBMCs. The chain uses TRBV7-2 and TRBJ2-5; D possibly matches TRBD1 or TRBD2 (7 bases each). The clonotype comes from a human donor in good health (CMV status not recorded). Some clones in this sample may be carry-over from other donors' samples. The CDR3 nucleotides read TGTGCCGGCAGGGGGGGGACCCAGTACTTC. Amino acid sequence: CAGRGGTQYF.